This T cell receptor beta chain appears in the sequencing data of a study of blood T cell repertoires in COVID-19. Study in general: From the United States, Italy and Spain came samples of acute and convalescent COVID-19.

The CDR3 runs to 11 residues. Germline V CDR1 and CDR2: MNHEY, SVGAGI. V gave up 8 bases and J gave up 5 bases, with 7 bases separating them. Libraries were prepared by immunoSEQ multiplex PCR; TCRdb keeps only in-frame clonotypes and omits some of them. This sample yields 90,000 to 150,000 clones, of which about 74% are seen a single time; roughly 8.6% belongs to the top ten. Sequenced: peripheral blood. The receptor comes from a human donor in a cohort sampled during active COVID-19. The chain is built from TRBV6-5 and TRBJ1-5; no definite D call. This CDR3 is CASGSDQPQHF. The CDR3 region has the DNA TGTGCCAGCGGAAGCGATCAGCCCCAGCATTTT.